What follows is one T cell receptor (beta chain) and its context. This sample was taken from a study of blood T cell repertoires in COVID-19. Authors' analysis steps: By means of reference gene primer amplification, nucleated cell counts were estimated. Sequencing used immunoSEQ multiplex PCR; TCRdb keeps in-frame clones, though not all of them. D and trimming were read from the DNA, whereas the V and J calls and clone size are those reported in that table. The data contain roughly 250,000 clones, approximately 80% of them singletons. Trimming cost V 4 bases and J 4 bases; bases outside gene matches: 4. CDR3 size: 14 residues. The germline V gene has CDR1 MNHEY and CDR2 SVGAGI.

This TCR was recovered from a woman older than 75 with active or convalescent COVID-19. J is TRBJ1-1 and V is TRBV6-5, with TRBD1 matching over 9 bases. Sample: peripheral blood. The CDR3: CASSSDRGVTEAFF. The DNA of the CDR3 is TGTGCCAGCAGTTCAGACAGGGGGGTCACTGAAGCTTTCTTT.